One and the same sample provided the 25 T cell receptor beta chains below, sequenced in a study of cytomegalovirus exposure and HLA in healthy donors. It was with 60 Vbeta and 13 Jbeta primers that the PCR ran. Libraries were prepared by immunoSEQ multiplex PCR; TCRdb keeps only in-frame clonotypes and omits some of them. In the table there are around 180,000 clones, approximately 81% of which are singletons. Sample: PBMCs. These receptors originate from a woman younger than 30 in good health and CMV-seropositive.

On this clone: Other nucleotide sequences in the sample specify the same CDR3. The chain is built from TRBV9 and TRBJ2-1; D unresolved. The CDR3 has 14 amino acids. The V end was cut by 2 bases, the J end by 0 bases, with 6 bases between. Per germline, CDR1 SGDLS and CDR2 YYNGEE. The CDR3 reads CASSVGSSYNEQFF. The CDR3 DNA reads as TGTGCCAGCAGCGTTGGCAGCTCCTACAATGAGCAGTTCTTC. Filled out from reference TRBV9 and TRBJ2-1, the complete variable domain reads DSGVTQTPKHLITATGQRVTLRCSPRSGDLSVYWYQQSLDQGLQFLIQYYNGEERAKGNILERFSAQQFPDLHSELNLSSLELGDSALYFCASSVGSSYNEQFFGPGTRLTVL.

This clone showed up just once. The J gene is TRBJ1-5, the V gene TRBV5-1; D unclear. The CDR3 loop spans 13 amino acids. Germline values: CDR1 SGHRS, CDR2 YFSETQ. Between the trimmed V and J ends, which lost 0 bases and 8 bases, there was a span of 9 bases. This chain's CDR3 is CASSLAPREPQHF. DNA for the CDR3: TGCGCCAGCAGCTTGGCGCCGCGGGAGCCCCAGCATTTT.

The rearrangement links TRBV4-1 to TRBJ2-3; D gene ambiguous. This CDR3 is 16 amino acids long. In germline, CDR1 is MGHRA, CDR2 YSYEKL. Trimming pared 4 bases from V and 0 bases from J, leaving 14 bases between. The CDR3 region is CASSPPEKVSTDTQYF. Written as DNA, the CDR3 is TGCGCCAGCAGCCCCCCTGAGAAAGTTAGCACAGATACGCAGTATTTT.

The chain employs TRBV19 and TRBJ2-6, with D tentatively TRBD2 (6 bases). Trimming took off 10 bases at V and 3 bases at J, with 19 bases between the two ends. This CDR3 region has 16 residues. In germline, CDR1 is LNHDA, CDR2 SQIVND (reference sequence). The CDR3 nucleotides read TGTGCCACCTCCATTGGAGGGGCGCTTGGGGCCAACGTCCTGACTTTC. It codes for CATSIGGALGANVLTF.

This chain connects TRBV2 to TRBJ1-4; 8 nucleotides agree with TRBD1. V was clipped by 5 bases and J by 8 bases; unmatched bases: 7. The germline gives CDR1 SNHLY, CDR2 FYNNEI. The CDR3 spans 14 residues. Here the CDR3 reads CASSLDRGGEKLFF. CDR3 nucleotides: TGTGCCAGCAGTCTTGACAGGGGAGGCGAAAAACTGTTTTTT.

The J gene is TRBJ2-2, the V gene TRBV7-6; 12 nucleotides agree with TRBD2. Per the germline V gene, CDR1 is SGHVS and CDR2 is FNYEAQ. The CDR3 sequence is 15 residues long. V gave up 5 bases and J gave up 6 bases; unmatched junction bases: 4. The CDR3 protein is CASSHLAGGPGELFF. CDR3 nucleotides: TGTGCCAGCAGCCACCTAGCGGGGGGGCCCGGGGAGCTGTTTTTT.

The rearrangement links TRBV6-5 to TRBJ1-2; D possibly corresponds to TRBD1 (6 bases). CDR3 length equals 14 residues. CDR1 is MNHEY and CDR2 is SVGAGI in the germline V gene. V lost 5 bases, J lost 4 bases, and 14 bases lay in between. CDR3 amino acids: CASSILGGAYGYTF. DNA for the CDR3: TGTGCCAGCAGTATCCTCGGGGGGGCCTATGGCTACACCTTC.

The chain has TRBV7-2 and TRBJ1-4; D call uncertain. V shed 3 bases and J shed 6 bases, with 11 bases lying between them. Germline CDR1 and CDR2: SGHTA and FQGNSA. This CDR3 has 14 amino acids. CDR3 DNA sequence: TGTGCCAGCAGCTTTGGTCAGGACTATGAAAAACTGTTTTTT. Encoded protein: CASSFGQDYEKLFF.

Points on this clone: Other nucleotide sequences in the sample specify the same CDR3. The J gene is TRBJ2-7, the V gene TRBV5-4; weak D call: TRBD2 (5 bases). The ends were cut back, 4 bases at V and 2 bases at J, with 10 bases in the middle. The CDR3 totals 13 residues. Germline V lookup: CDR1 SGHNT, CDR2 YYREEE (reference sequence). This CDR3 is CASSTPGAYEQYF. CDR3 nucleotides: TGTGCCAGCAGCACACCCGGGGCCTACGAGCAGTACTTC.

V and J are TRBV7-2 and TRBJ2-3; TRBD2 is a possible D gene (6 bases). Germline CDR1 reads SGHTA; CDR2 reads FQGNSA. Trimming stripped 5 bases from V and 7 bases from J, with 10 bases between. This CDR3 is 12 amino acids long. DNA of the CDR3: TGTGCCAGCAGCCCGACTAGGAATACGCAGTATTTT. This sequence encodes CASSPTRNTQYF.

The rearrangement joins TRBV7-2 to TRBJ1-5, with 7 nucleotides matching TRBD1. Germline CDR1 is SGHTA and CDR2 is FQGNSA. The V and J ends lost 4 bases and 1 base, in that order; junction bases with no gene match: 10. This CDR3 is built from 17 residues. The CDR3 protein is CASSSGAGQSSNQPQHF. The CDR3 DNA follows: TGTGCCAGCAGCTCCGGTGCGGGACAGTCAAGCAATCAGCCCCAGCATTTT. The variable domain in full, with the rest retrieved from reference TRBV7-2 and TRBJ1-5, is GAGVSQSPSNKVTEKGKDVELRCDPISGHTALYWYRQSLGQGLEFLIYFQGNSAPDKSGLPSDRFSAERTGGSVSTLTIQRTQQEDSAVYLCASSSGAGQSSNQPQHFGDGTRLSIL.

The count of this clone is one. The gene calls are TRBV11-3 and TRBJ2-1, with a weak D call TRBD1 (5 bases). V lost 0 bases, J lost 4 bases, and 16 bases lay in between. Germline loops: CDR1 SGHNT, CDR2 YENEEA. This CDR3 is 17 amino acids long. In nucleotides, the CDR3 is TGTGCCAGCAGCTTAGAAGGTTGGGGCTATCCTTACAATGAGCAGTTCTTC. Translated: CASSLEGWGYPYNEQFF.

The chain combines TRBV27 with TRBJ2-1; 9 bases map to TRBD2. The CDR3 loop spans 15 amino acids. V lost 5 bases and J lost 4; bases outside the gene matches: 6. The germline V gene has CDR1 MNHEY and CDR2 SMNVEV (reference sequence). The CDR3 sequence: CASSVTSGLYNEQFF. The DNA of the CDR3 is TGTGCCAGCAGTGTGACTAGCGGCCTGTACAATGAGCAGTTCTTC.

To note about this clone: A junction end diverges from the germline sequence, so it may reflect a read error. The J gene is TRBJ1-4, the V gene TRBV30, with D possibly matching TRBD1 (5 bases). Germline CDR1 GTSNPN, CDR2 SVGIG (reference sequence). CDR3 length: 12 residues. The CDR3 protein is CAWSTPGTWREF. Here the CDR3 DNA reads TGTGCCTGGAGTACCCCCGGGACTTGGAGAGAGTTT. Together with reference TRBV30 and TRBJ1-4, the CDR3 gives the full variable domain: SQTIHQWPATLVQPVGSPLSLECTVEGTSNPNLYWYRQAAGRGLQLLFYSVGIGQISSEVPQNLSASRPQDRQFILSSKKLLLSDSGFYLCAWSTPGTWREFGSGTQLSVL.

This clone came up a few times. The DNA for the CDR3 is TGTGCCAGCAGCTTGGGAGGGACAGCTTATGGCTACACCTTC. Translation: CASSLGGTAYGYTF. The chain recombines TRBV5-5 with TRBJ1-2, with TRBD1 matching 7 bases. Per the germline V gene, CDR1 is SGHKS and CDR2 is YYEKEE (reference sequence). This CDR3 region has 14 residues. The V and J ends lost 0 bases and 5 bases, in that order; junction bases with no gene match: 4.

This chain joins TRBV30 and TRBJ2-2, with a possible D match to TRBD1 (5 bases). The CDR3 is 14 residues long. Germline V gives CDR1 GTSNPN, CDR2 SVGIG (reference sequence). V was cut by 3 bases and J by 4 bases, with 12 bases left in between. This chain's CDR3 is CAWSGGAGTGELFF. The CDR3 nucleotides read TGTGCCTGGAGCGGTGGGGCAGGCACCGGGGAGCTGTTTTTT.

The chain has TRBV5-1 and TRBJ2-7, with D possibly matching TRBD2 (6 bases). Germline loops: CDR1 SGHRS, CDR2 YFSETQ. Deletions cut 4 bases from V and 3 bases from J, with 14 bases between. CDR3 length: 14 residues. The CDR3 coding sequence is TGCGCCAGCAGCCCAACGAGGGGAGGCTACGAGCAGTACTTC. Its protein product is CASSPTRGGYEQYF.

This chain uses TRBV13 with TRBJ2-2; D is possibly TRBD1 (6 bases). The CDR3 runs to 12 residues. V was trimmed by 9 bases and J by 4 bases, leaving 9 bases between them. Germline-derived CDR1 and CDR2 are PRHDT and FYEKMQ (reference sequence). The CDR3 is CARGQSTGELFF. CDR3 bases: TGTGCCAGGGGACAATCCACCGGGGAGCTGTTTTTT.

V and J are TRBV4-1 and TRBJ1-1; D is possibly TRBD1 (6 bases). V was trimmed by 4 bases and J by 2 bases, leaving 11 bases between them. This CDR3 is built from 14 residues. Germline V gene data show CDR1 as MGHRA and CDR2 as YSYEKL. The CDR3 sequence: CASSRNRENTEAFF. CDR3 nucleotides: TGCGCCAGCAGCCGCAACAGGGAAAACACTGAAGCTTTCTTT.

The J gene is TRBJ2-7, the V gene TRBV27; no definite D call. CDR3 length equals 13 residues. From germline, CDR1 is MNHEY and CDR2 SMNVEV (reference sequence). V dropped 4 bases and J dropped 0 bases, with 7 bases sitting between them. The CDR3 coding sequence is TGTGCCAGCAGTTCGGTCAACTCCTACGAGCAGTACTTC. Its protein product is CASSSVNSYEQYF.

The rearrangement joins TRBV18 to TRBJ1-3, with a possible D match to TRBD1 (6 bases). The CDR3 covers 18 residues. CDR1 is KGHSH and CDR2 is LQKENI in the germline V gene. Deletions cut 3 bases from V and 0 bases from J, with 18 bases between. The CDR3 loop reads CASSPFPQGSVSGNTIYF. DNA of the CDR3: TGTGCCAGCTCACCTTTCCCACAGGGTTCGGTCTCTGGAAACACCATATATTTT.

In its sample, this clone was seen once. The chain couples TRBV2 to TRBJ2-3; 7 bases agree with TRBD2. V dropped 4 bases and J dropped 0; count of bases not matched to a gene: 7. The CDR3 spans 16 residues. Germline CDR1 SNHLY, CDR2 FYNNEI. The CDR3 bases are TGTGCCAGCAGTGGTCCAGCGGGGCTTAGCACAGATACGCAGTATTTT. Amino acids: CASSGPAGLSTDTQYF.

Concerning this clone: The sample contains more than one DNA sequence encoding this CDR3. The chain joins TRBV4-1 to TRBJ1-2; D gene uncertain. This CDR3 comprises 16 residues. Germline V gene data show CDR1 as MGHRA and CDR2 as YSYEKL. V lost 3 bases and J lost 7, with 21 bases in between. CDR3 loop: CASSQDGDGGIVGYTF. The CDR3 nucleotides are TGCGCCAGCAGCCAGGATGGGGATGGAGGGATTGTTGGCTACACCTTC.

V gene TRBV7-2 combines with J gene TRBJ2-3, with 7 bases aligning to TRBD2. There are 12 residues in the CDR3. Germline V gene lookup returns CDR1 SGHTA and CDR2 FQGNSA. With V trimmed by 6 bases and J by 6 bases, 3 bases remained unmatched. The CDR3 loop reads CASRRGMDTQYF. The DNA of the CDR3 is TGTGCCAGCAGGCGGGGGATGGATACGCAGTATTTT.

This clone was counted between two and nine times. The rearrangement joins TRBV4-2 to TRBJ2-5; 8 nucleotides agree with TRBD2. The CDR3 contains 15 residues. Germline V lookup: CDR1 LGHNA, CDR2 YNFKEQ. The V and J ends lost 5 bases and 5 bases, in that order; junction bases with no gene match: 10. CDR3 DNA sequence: TGTGCCAGCAGCTTTCTCGGGGGGGGTAGGGAGACCCAGTACTTC. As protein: CASSFLGGGRETQYF.